This paragraph covers one T cell receptor beta chain sequence. Its antigen has not been determined. Base qualities are not at hand, and no much larger clone is one base apart. According to the study, the label for this sample's time point signals: persistent/refractory GD, antithyroid drugs over 5 years with positive TRAb. For both TCR sequencing and RNA sequencing, RNA was extracted from PBMCs in TRIzol. The diagnosis of Graves' disease followed American Thyroid Association guidelines. The patients came from an endocrinology department in Xi'an, China. Each patient gave about 9.1 milliliters of peripheral blood, collected in an EDTA anticoagulant tube. Ficoll Paque Plus density gradient separation was used to isolate PBMCs, and no further T cell sorting was done. An Agilent 2100 Bioanalyzer and agarose gel were used to check RNA quality, while a NanoDrop 2000 measured RNA concentration. These data belong to a study of regulatory T cells in long-lasting Graves disease (dated by TCRdb to the early 2020s). Context from the whole study: Persistent Graves' disease meant more than 5 years of antithyroid drug treatment with TSH receptor autoantibodies that stayed positive. Patients with persistent Graves' disease were compared with patients with newly diagnosed Graves' disease using TCR sequencing and RNA sequencing of peripheral blood. The study was registered as a clinical trial and conducted in China. A total of about 33 samples underwent TCR sequencing, from about 13 patients with persistent Graves' disease and 20 patients with newly diagnosed Graves' disease. In the clinical cohort, patients with persistent Graves' disease had used antithyroid drugs for an average of approximately eleven years. The paper as a whole reports these results and caveats: Persistent Graves' disease patients showed lower TCR Shannon entropy and fewer highly expanded clones than newly diagnosed patients, suggesting clonal expansion. Sequencing and analysis were restricted to the TCR beta chain. A larger number of public clonotypes was shared among persistent patients (approximately 2,500) than among newly diagnosed patients (around 870). The study examined only peripheral blood because the primary lesion, thyroid tissue, could not be accessed. The authors acknowledged the small sample size as a limitation that may reduce accuracy. TRBV28, TRBJ1-2 and TRBJ2-5 were preferentially used in persistent disease, while TRBV20-1 and TRBJ2-1 were favored in newly diagnosed disease.

From the cysteine through the phenylalanine, the CDR3 covers 15 amino acids. Kept here is only the CDR3 DNA, which spans 45 bases and is read in frame from base 1. V trim: 5 bases; J trim: 3 bases; unmatched bases: 8. Reading the germline V gene gives CDR1 SGHTA and CDR2 FQGNSA. Receptor amplification or capture employed multiplex PCR. Sequencer: Illumina HiSeq 4000. CDR3 regions were amplified by Arm-PCR with iRepertoire HTBI primers to construct TCR beta libraries. Before sequencing, the PCR products underwent gel purification. In the source study's methods: Across samples, roughly 60 TRBV and roughly 15 TRBJ segments were identified and used for gene usage analysis of CDR3 amino acid clonotypes. COPE and FqMerger were used to merge the filtered high-quality paired reads into contigs. Contigs were aligned with BLAST to IMGT TRBV, TRBD and TRBJ reference genes, and CDR3 was defined per IMGT. Any clonotype with a frequency above 0.1% was counted as a highly expanded clone. Shannon entropy served as the measure of repertoire diversity, while the Gini coefficient captured V-J evenness. A clonotype found in more than one individual was treated as public. TCRdb took the public reads, trimmed them with fastp at Q25, ran MiXCR for clone calling and kept in-frame beta chains. A single entry per CDR3 protein holds the most common genes and DNA from its merged rows. The V and J calls follow TCRdb's processing rather than the paper's. Present in this sample are approximately 350,000 distinct CDR3 sequences, about 23% of which were seen just once. The ten largest clones add up to less than 30% of the sample.

The chain joins TRBV7-2 to TRBJ2-7; 9 central bases correspond to TRBD2. The source was peripheral blood mononuclear cells (PBMCs), collected when the disease was refractory, from a patient treated with antithyroid drugs. The clonotype originates from a woman aged 40-49 years with Graves disease. Donor details come from another sample of the same person, matched by shared clones. The CDR3 region has the sequence CASSTRGGRDYEQYF. The DNA is as follows: TGTGCCAGCAGCACCAGGGGCGGGAGGGACTACGAGCAGTACTTC.